Sequencing of this T cell receptor beta chain was carried out in a study of T cell responses to AZD1222 COVID-19 vaccine (dated by TCRdb to the early 2020s). A note on the overall study: A total of roughly 240 trial participants underwent TCR sequencing, of whom about 200 received two doses of AZD1222 and some 25 received two doses of the MenACWY control vaccine. Enrollment into the trials was organized by age into subgroups of 18-55, 56-69 and 70-plus years, and those subgroups contained around 150, 28 and 57 TCR-sequenced participants, respectively. The investigation overall reported the following: Only five to seven AZD1222 recipients were SARS-CoV-2 seropositive at baseline, limiting conclusions about previously exposed vaccinees. Most participants were white British and females outnumbered males, and the authors suggested that clonal diversity may have been underestimated. Because no samples from the day 14 peak response were available, repertoires could be characterized only after the peak T cell response. Nearly half of unique spike-specific TCRs reportedly recognized epitopes outside regions mutated in the B.1.351 and B.1.1.7 variants. The vaccine-associated CD4 TCRs covered the entire spike protein, and the dominant responses fell in regions 160-218 and 743-854. A significant rise in spike-specific TCR breadth and depth was observed after two AZD1222 doses relative to day 0 and relative to MenACWY recipients. In the small 56-69-year group, the increase in depth fell short of significance, most likely because of low power.

The time point label, read with the paper, signifies: baseline before first vaccination. Taken with the paper, the label for treatment or condition translates to: meningococcal conjugate vaccine given as trial control. The vaccinee samples were drawn from two UK trials, COV001 and COV002, one of which was a single-blind randomized controlled phase 2/3 trial testing AZD1222 (ChAdOx1 nCoV-19) in healthy adults. For TCRbeta chain sequencing, PBMC samples from trial participants were taken at day 0 and at day 28 after the second dose. CDR1 and CDR2 are read off the germline V gene as ENHRY and SYGVKD. V loses 4 bases of germline sequence and J loses 9 bases, and the interval between the two ends is 12 bases. Inclusive of the bounding cysteine and phenylalanine, the CDR3 is 12 residues long. The only DNA kept is the CDR3, 36 bases in frame from the first base. The CDR3 regions of human TCRbeta chains were analyzed by immunosequencing. The source study handled its data this way. Repertoire TCRs were matched against a reference library of SARS-CoV-2-specific TCRs generated with the MIRA antigen-specificity platform. Breadth was defined as the fraction of unique TCRs that were SARS-CoV-2-associated, and depth was defined as the fraction of total T cells that were SARS-CoV-2-associated. Using the MIRA data, each spike-specific TCR was assigned both to the spike region to which the TCR was reactive and to a CD4 or CD8 class. Log10-transformed breadth and depth values were compared by one-way ANOVA with Sidak's multiple comparisons tests. TCRdb took this table from immuneACCESS and kept in-frame rearrangements with V and J called. Such tables lack part of the clones; where checked against another copy, unresolved V genes explain under half of the gap, and the rest is unexplained. That table gives V, J and clone size, and the DNA gave D and trimming. The sample table lists 90,000 to 130,000 clones, about nine tenths of them with a count of one. The ten largest clones represent less than 4% of the sample.

This clone was detected once. Its antigen is currently not known. Within one base of it there is no much larger clone, and no base qualities were kept. Sequencing was performed on peripheral blood, taken on day 0 of MenACWY control vaccination. The clonotype was recovered from an adult in good health. The rearrangement joined TRBV10-3 to TRBJ1-1; the D gene remains uncertain. The CDR3 loop reads CAISAEWGKAFF. The DNA reads as follows: TGTGCCATCAGTGCCGAATGGGGAAAAGCTTTCTTT.